This T cell receptor (beta chain) was recovered during a study of T cells in narcolepsy listed by TCRdb under 2018. At the level of the whole study: The study enrolled patients with narcolepsy type 1 or type 2 (NT1, NT2) together with healthy control donors. To look for autoreactive T cells in narcolepsy patients that target self-antigens of hypocretin neurons (hypocretin, TRIB2), the study used TCR Vbeta sequencing to follow clonotypes in blood and CSF. Study-level results and caveats: According to the report, autoreactive clonotypes were detected serially in the blood of the same patients and of different patients, but not in healthy controls. In plots comparing CSF and blood CD4+ T cell clonotypes from the same patient, HCRT-specific and TRIB2-specific autoreactive clonotypes were highlighted. Patients and controls had comparable numbers of sequenced blood memory CD4+ clonotypes, averaging about 40,000 and 33,000, respectively. Some blood memory CD4+ repertoires from patients and controls contained no sequences matching autoreactive T cell clones.

Memory CD4+ T cells were sorted ex vivo from peripheral blood of narcolepsy patients and healthy controls for TCR Vbeta sequencing. V gives up 9 bases and J gives up 2 bases, and the segment between their germline ends measures 13 bases. CDR1 and CDR2 are drawn from the germline V gene (reference sequence): LNHDA, SQIVND. The cysteine opens and the phenylalanine closes a CDR3 of 13 amino acids. The entry retains the CDR3 DNA only, 39 bases that are in frame from base 1. Libraries were constructed by the immunoSEQ multiplex PCR assay. Imported from immuneACCESS, the table was reduced by TCRdb to in-frame sequences with V and J called. These copies leave out some clones; in studies compared against another copy, an unresolved V gene accounts for under half, and the cause of the remainder is not known. This sample comprises some 25,000 clones, roughly 80% of them detected only once. The ten largest make up 0.71% of the sample.

This clone was recorded a few times. Its antigen remains unidentified. No base qualities exist here, and no much larger clone lies one base off it. This sequence was found in a human donor with narcolepsy. In this chain, TRBV19 is recombined with TRBJ1-2, with the identity of the D gene unclear. Specimen: CD45RA- memory CD4+ T cells from PBMCs. Taken with the paper, the label for cell subset or site translates to: memory T cells sorted ex vivo from peripheral blood. The nucleotide sequence is given as TGTGCCAGCGCACCTGAAGGGAACTATGGCTACACCTTC. Its coded protein is CASAPEGNYGYTF.